The rows below give T cell receptor beta chains drawn from one sample of a study of identical twins. Each CDR3 protein gets one entry after TCRdb re-called the 5' RACE reads with MiXCR. The table records about 470,000 distinct CDR3 sequences, 20% to 25% of them present only once. In addition, the sample was reused for a study of T cells expressing NK-cell markers.

The sample taken for sequencing was CD4+ T cells sorted from blood. All receptors derive from a woman aged 18-29 years in good health. Each CDR3 is given with its conserved first and last residue. A D gene is named only where the DNA matches it firmly. Some rows have no size entry. The others give once, few or many, or a class for an expanded clone.

D gene: TRBD2; J gene: TRBJ2-3; V gene: TRBV7-2; clone size: few; CDR3 length: 15; CDR3 DNA: TGTGCCAGCAGCGTCGGACTAGCGGGGGCAGATACGCAGTATTTT; CDR3 protein: CASSVGLAGADTQYF
D gene: TRBD2; J gene: TRBJ2-7; V gene: TRBV12-3/TRBV12-4; clone size: few; CDR3 length: 12; CDR3 DNA: TGTGCCAGCAGTCGTGGCGGGAGGGAGCAGTACTTC; CDR3 protein: CASSRGGREQYF
D gene: -; J gene: TRBJ2-1; V gene: TRBV11-2; clone size: many; CDR3 length: 14; CDR3 DNA: TGTGCCAGCAGCTTAGATCCCACTAATTCTGAGCAGTTCTTC; CDR3 protein: CASSLDPTNSEQFF
D gene: TRBD2; J gene: TRBJ2-3; V gene: TRBV5-1; clone size: few; CDR3 length: 15; CDR3 DNA: TGCGCCAGCAGCGTGGGACTAGCGGGGGTCCCATCGCAGTATTTT; CDR3 protein: CASSVGLAGVPSQYF
D gene: -; J gene: TRBJ2-1; V gene: TRBV24-1; clone size: -; CDR3 length: 13; CDR3 DNA: TGTGCCACCAGTGATCCCCCGGGGGCTGAGCAGTTCTTC; CDR3 protein: CATSDPPGAEQFF
D gene: -; J gene: TRBJ2-7; V gene: TRBV6-4; clone size: -; CDR3 length: 13; CDR3 DNA: TGTGCCAGCAGTTCCGAAAGGGGCTACGAGCAGTACTTC; CDR3 protein: CASSSERGYEQYF
D gene: -; J gene: TRBJ1-5; V gene: TRBV20-1; clone size: few; CDR3 length: 14; CDR3 DNA: TGCAGTGCTAGTGGGGCCCGAGAACATCAGCCCCAGCATTTT; CDR3 protein: CSASGAREHQPQHF
D gene: -; J gene: TRBJ2-4; V gene: TRBV5-1; clone size: -; CDR3 length: 15; CDR3 DNA: TGCGCCAGCAGCTCCAAGACCACCCCAAATAACATTCAGTACTTC; CDR3 protein: CASSSKTTPNNIQYF
D gene: -; J gene: TRBJ1-3; V gene: TRBV18; clone size: many; CDR3 length: 17; CDR3 DNA: TGTGCCAGCTCACCACGCCGAGGGGTTGTGTCTGGAAACACCATATATTTT; CDR3 protein: CASSPRRGVVSGNTIYF
D gene: -; J gene: TRBJ2-7; V gene: TRBV21-1; clone size: few; CDR3 length: 13; CDR3 DNA: TGTGCCGGGGGACTAGCGGACTCCTACGAGCAGTACTTC; CDR3 protein: CAGGLADSYEQYF
D gene: TRBD2; J gene: TRBJ2-5; V gene: TRBV4-2; clone size: -; CDR3 length: 16; CDR3 DNA: TGTGCCAGCAGCCACGGGACTAGCGACCTCCAAGAGACCCAGTACTTC; CDR3 protein: CASSHGTSDLQETQYF